Below, 11 T cell receptor beta chains from the same sample are listed, as sequenced in a study of T cell changes during pregnancy in multiple sclerosis. Assay used: immunoSEQ multiplex PCR; TCRdb lists only in-frame clones, some missing. Among around 45,000 clones, approximately 91% were seen once, and the ten largest hold roughly 0.75%. The sample was CD4+ T cells from peripheral blood mononuclear cells, taken before pregnancy. These receptors all stem from a female donor with multiple sclerosis, enrolled in a pregnancy study.

The DNA for the CDR3 is TGTGCCAGCAGCCGCTTAGACAGGGTTTCCGCCTACGAGCAGTACTTC. Protein sequence: CASSRLDRVSAYEQYF. The chain is built from TRBV5-6 and TRBJ2-7; the match to TRBD1 covers 7 bases. The V gene's germline CDR1 is SGHDT and CDR2 YYEEEE. V dropped 4 bases and J dropped 2; count of bases not matched to a gene: 12. The CDR3 runs 16 residues.

This sequence joins TRBV2 and TRBJ2-1, with TRBD1 identical over 7 bases. Germline V gives CDR1 SNHLY, CDR2 FYNNEI. The CDR3 is 14 amino acids. Trimming cost V 7 bases and J 4 bases; bases outside gene matches: 7. CDR3 coding DNA: TGTGCCAGCAAGGAGACAGGGCAGTACAATGAGCAGTTCTTC. Its protein product is CASKETGQYNEQFF.

The V and J genes are TRBV7-3 and TRBJ1-1; a possible D gene is TRBD1 (5 bases). The CDR3 is 15 amino acids. CDR1 is SGHTA, CDR2 FQGTGA, per germline. V gave up 5 bases and J gave up 1 base, with 14 bases separating them. This chain's CDR3 is CASSLLGGRNTEAFF. As DNA, the CDR3 is TGTGCCAGCAGCCTTTTGGGGGGAAGGAACACTGAAGCTTTCTTT.

The chain is built from TRBV2 and TRBJ1-4; 9 nucleotides align to TRBD1. Unmatched junction bases numbered 8, after V lost 11 bases and J lost 7 bases. The CDR3 loop spans 13 amino acids. Germline CDR1 is SNHLY and CDR2 is FYNNEI. The CDR3 spells CAAGGTGLEKLFF. DNA of the CDR3: TGTGCCGCAGGGGGGACAGGGCTTGAAAAACTGTTTTTT.

As DNA, the CDR3 is TGTGCCAGTAGTAAAAAAACAGGGGCCGCTAATCAGCCCCAGCATTTT. It translates to CASSKKTGAANQPQHF. J is TRBJ1-5 and V is TRBV19; 7 bases are a match to TRBD1. This CDR3 is 16 amino acids long. V was pared by 4 bases and J by 4 bases, with 10 bases of the junction left unmatched. Germline-derived CDR1 and CDR2 are LNHDA and SQIVND (reference sequence). Together with reference TRBV19 and TRBJ1-5, the CDR3 gives the full variable domain: DGGITQSPKYLFRKEGQNVTLSCEQNLNHDAMYWYRQDPGQGLRLIYYSQIVNDFQKGDIAEGYSVSREKKESFPLTVTSAQKNPTAFYLCASSKKTGAANQPQHFGDGTRLSIL.

This sequence joins TRBV5-6 and TRBJ2-4; 15 bases are a match to TRBD2. CDR1 SGHDT and CDR2 YYEEEE come from the germline V gene. V lost 2 bases to trimming and J lost 1 base; unmatched junction nucleotides: 4. The CDR3 is 18 amino acids. The CDR3 DNA is TGTGCCAGCAGCTTTCGGACTAGCGGGGGGGAGGCCAAAAACATTCAGTACTTC. Residues: CASSFRTSGGEAKNIQYF.

The chain uses TRBV12-5 and TRBJ1-1, with 11 bases that match TRBD1. The germline V gene has CDR1 LGHNT and CDR2 FRNRAP. The CDR3 contains 14 residues. Trimming at V came to 5 bases and at J to 7 bases, leaving 6 bases not matched to a gene. In DNA form, the CDR3 reads TGTGCTAGTGGTCAAGGACAGGGGGCAGGTGAAGCTTTCTTT. It encodes CASGQGQGAGEAFF. The full variable domain, with the rest looked up from reference TRBV12-5 and TRBJ1-1, is DARVTQTPRHKVTEMGQEVTMRCQPILGHNTVFWYRQTMMQGLELLAYFRNRAPLDDSGMPKDRFSAEMPDATLATLKIQPSEPRDSAVYFCASGQGQGAGEAFFGQGTRLTVV.

The chain uses TRBV25-1 and TRBJ1-1, with 8 bases fitting TRBD1. Germline loops: CDR1 MGHDK, CDR2 SYGVNS. Trimming at V came to 4 bases and at J to 6 bases, leaving 7 bases not matched to a gene. The CDR3 sequence is 14 residues long. CDR3 residues: CASSADRGSAEAFF. The CDR3 DNA reads as TGTGCCAGCAGTGCCGACAGGGGTAGCGCTGAAGCTTTCTTT.

The J gene is TRBJ1-2, the V gene TRBV19, with 7 bases that match TRBD1. V gave up 8 bases and J gave up 12 bases; unmatched junction bases: 18. The germline V gene has CDR1 LNHDA and CDR2 SQIVND (reference sequence). CDR3 length: 14 residues. CDR3 bases: TGTGCCAGTTCTACTCTAGGGGGCGAGACAGGGAACACCTTC. Amino acid sequence: CASSTLGGETGNTF.

The rearrangement links TRBV29-1 to TRBJ2-7, with D unclear. The CDR3 has 12 amino acids. Trimming shortened V by 4 bases and J by 2 bases, and 9 bases separated the two germline ends. CDR1 SQVTM and CDR2 ANQGSEA come from the germline V gene. In DNA form, the CDR3 reads TGCAGCGTTGGTGGCCAGACCTACGAGCAGTACTTC. It yields the protein CSVGGQTYEQYF.

The chain employs TRBV18 and TRBJ1-4; the D gene is possibly TRBD1 (6 bases). The CDR3 runs to 14 residues. Germline loops: CDR1 KGHSH, CDR2 LQKENI. Trimming left V 2 bases short and J 8 bases short, with 12 bases between. The CDR3 loop is CASSPTHGGEKLFF. The CDR3, as DNA: TGTGCCAGCTCACCAACACATGGGGGCGAAAAACTGTTTTTT.